This T cell receptor (beta chain) appears in the sequencing data of a study of blood T cell repertoires in COVID-19 (dated by TCRdb to 2019 to 2021). Regarding the research as a whole: Samples covering the acute and convalescent phases of COVID-19 were provided by collaborators in the United States, Italy and Spain. The material from the prospective study consisted of cDNA or gDNA derived from T cells, B-cell-depleted T cells, or PBMCs. Samples came from the ongoing ImmuneRACE study (first 160 participants) plus 1,254 subjects from 6 global collaborators. The repertoires were made available in a free public database intended to serve as a resource for research on the immune response to SARS-CoV-2. Where available, HLA class I and class II types were taken from metadata supplied by the sample provider and were not determined by assay-based typing. Subjects who had been exposed to COVID-19, were actively infected with it, or had recovered from it provided the deeply sampled blood TCRbeta repertoires that made up the dataset. Nearly every sample came with metadata listing a de-identified subject ID, COVID-19 status, age in years and sex.

Overall study results and their limits: The quantity of clinical and demographic metadata differed by source and by participant and was supplied without curation.

TCRbeta CDR3 regions were amplified from genomic DNA using the immunoSEQ Assay, a bias-controlled multiplex PCR. Turning to the authors' computational methods: The number of nucleated cells in each sample was estimated by amplification of reference gene primers within the assay. Sequence reads were collapsed and filtered to measure the absolute abundance of every unique TCRbeta CDR3 rearrangement. Productive Simpson clonality was computed per sample as the square root of Simpson's diversity index over productive rearrangements. TCRdb's version of the immuneACCESS table is confined to in-frame rearrangements and falls short of the full clone set. An unresolved V gene accounts for under half of the shortfall where checked; the remainder is of unknown origin. The V and J calls and the clone size are those of that table, but D and trimming were determined from the DNA. Across this sample there are under 300,000 clones, with approximately 80% seen only once. Of the sample, more than 8% falls within the top ten clones.

Each collaborating institution followed its own protocols to collect whole blood in K2EDTA tubes. For TCRbeta analysis, collaborators shipped samples in one of three forms: frozen whole blood, isolated PBMCs, or DNA extracted from either of those sample types. With respect to this clone: Its target antigen remains unknown. It has no much larger one-base neighbor in the sample; base qualities were not kept.

The clonotype was recovered from a woman of 80 years or more with acute or convalescent COVID-19. The sequenced sample was peripheral blood.

The bases read TGTGCCACCAGTGATTCCGGACTAGCCGGGGGGGAGACCCAGTACTTC. It is translated as CATSDSGLAGGETQYF. The chain is made from TRBV24-1 and TRBJ2-5, with 8 bases matching TRBD2. The germline V gene encodes CDR1 KGHDR and CDR2 SFDVKD. V lost 2 bases and J lost 5 bases, and the count of bases not matched to a germline gene is 9. The CDR3 spans 16 residues, from the cysteine through the phenylalanine. Just the 48-base CDR3 DNA is kept, in frame starting at base 1.